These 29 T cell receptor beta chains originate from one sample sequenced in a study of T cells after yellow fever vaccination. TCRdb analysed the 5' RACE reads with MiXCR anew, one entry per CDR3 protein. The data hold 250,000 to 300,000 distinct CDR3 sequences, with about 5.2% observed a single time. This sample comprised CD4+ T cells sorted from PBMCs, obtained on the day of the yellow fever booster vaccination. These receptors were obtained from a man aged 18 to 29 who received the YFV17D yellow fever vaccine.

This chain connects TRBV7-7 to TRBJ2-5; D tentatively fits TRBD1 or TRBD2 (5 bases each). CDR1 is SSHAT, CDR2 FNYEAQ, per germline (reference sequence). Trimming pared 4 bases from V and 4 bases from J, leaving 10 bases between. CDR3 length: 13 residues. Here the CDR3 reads CASSSAGGETQYF. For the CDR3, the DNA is TGTGCCAGCAGCTCGGCTGGGGGAGAGACCCAGTACTTC.

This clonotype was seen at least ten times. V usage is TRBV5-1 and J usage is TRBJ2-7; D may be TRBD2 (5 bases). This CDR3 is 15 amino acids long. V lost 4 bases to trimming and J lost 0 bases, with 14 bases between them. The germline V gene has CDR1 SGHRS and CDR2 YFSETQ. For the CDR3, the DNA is TGCGCCAGCAGCCCGGGGATTGGGAGCTCCTACGAGCAGTACTTC. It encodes CASSPGIGSSYEQYF.

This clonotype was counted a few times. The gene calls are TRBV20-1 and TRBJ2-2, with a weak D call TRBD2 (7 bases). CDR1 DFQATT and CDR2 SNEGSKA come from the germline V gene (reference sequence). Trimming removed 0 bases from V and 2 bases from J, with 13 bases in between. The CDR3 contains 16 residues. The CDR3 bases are TGCAGTGCTAGAGACGCGGGGGCCTTCAACACCGGGGAGCTGTTTTTT. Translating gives CSARDAGAFNTGELFF.

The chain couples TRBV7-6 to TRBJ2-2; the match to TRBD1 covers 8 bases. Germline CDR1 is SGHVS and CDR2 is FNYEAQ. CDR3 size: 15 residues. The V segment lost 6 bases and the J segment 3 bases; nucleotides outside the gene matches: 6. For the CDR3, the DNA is TGTGCCAGCAGATCCGGACAGGGCTACACCGGGGAGCTGTTTTTT. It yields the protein CASRSGQGYTGELFF.

This CDR3 reads CASSPGVSEKLFF. The CDR3 DNA reads as TGTGCCAGCAGTCCAGGGGTCTCAGAAAAACTGTTTTTT. The gene calls are TRBV7-9 and TRBJ1-4, with D maybe TRBD1 (6 bases). CDR1 and CDR2 from the germline V gene are SEHNR and FQNEAQ (reference sequence). The V end was cut by 6 bases, the J end by 8 bases, with 13 bases between. The length of the CDR3 is 13 residues.

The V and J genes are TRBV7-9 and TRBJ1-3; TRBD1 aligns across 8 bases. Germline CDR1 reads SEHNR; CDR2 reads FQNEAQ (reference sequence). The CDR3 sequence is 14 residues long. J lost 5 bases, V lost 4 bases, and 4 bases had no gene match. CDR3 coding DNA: TGTGCCAGCAGCTCTCAGGGGGCAAGAAACACCATATATTTT. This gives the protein CASSSQGARNTIYF.

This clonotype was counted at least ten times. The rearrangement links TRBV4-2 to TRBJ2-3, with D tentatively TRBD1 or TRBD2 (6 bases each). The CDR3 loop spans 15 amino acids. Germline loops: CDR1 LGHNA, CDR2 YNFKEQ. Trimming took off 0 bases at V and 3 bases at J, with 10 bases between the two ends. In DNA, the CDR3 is TGTGCCAGCAGCCAAGATTGGGGGGCGACAGATACGCAGTATTTT. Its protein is CASSQDWGATDTQYF.

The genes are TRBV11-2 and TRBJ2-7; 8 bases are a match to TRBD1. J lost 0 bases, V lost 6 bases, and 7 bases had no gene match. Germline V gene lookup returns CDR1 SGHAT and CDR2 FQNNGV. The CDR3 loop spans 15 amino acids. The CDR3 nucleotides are TGTGCCAGCAGTAGACGGCAGGGGGCCTCCTACGAGCAGTACTTC. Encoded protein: CASSRRQGASYEQYF.

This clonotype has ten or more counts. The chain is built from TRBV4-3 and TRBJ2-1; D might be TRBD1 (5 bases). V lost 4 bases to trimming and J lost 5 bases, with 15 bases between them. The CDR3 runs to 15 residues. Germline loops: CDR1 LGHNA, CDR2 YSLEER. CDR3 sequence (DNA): TGCGCCAGCAGCCCATGGCCGGCAGGGAACAATGAGCAGTTCTTC. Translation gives CASSPWPAGNNEQFF.

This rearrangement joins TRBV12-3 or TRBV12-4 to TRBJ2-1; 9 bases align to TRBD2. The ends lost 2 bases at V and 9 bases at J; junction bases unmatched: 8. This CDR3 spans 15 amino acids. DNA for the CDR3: TGTGCCAGCAGTTTAAAGGCGGGGGGGCCCCTTGAGCAGTTCTTC. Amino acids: CASSLKAGGPLEQFF.

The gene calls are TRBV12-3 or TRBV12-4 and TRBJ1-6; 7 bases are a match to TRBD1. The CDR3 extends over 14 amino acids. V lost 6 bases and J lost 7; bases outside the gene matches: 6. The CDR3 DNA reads TGTGCCAGCAGACCCGGGACAGCCAATTCACCCCTCCACTTT. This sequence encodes CASRPGTANSPLHF.

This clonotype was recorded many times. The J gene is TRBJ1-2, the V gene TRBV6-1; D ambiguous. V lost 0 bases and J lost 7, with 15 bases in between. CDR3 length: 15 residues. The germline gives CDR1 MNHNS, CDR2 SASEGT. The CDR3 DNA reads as TGTGCCAGCAGTGAAGCGCAGACGATGGGCTCTGGCTACACCTTC. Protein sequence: CASSEAQTMGSGYTF.

DNA for the CDR3: TGTGCCAGCTGTGGATCAGGGCCCCAGCATTTT. It yields the protein CASCGSGPQHF. The chain carries TRBV25-1 and TRBJ1-5; D ambiguous. V was shortened by 8 bases and J by 9 bases, with 11 bases between the two germline ends. There are 11 residues in the CDR3. Germline V gene lookup returns CDR1 MGHDK and CDR2 SYGVNS.

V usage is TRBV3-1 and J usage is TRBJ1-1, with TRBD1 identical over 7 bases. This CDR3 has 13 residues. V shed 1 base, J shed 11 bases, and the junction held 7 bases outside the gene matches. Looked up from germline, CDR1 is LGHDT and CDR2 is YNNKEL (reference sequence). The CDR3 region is CASSQVRQGEAFF. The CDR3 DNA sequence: TGTGCCAGCAGCCAAGTTCGACAGGGCGAGGCTTTCTTT.

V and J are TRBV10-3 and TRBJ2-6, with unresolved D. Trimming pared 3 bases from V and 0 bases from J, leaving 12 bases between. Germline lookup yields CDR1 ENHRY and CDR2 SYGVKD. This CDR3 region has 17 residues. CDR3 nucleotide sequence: TGTGCCATCAGTGACGAACCCGTATTCTCTGGGGCCAACGTCCTGACTTTC. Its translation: CAISDEPVFSGANVLTF.

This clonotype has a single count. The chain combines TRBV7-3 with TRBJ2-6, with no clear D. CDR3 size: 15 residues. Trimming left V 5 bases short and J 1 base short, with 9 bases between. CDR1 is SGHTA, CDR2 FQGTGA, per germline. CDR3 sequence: CASSPKVSGANVLTF. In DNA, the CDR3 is TGTGCCAGCAGCCCCAAAGTATCTGGGGCCAACGTCCTGACTTTC.

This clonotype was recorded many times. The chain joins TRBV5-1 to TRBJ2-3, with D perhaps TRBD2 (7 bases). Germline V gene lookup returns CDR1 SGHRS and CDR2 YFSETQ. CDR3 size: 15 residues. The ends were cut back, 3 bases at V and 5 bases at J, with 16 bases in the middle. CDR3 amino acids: CASSWGGHSGDTQYF. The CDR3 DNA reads TGCGCCAGCAGCTGGGGGGGGCACTCCGGAGATACGCAGTATTTT.

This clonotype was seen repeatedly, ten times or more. The CDR3 sequence: CASSPTQAFSGNTIYF. CDR3 in DNA: TGTGCCAGCTCACCGACACAGGCCTTCTCTGGAAACACCATATATTTT. The chain combines TRBV18 with TRBJ1-3; the D gene is possibly TRBD1 (5 bases). The V gene lost 3 bases and the J gene lost 0 bases, with 12 bases spanning the gap. The V gene's germline CDR1 is KGHSH and CDR2 LQKENI. The CDR3 spans 16 residues.

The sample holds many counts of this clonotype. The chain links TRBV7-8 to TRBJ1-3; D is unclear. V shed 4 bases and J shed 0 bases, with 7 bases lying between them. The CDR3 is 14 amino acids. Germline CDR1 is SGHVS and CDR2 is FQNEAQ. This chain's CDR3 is CASSYVFSGNTIYF. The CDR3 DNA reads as TGTGCCAGCAGCTACGTGTTCTCTGGAAACACCATATATTTT.

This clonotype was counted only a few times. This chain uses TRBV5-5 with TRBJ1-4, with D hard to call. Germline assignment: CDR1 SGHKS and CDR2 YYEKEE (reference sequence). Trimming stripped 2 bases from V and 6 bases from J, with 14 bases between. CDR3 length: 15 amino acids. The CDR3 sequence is CASSLGSTRHEKLFF. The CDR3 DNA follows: TGTGCCAGCAGCTTAGGCTCTACGCGACATGAAAAACTGTTTTTT.

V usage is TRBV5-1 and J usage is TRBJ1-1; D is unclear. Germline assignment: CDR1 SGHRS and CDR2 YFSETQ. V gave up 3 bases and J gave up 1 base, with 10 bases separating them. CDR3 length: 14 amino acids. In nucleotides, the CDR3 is TGCGCCAGCAGCTCCCAGCCCGAGAACACTGAAGCTTTCTTT. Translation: CASSSQPENTEAFF.

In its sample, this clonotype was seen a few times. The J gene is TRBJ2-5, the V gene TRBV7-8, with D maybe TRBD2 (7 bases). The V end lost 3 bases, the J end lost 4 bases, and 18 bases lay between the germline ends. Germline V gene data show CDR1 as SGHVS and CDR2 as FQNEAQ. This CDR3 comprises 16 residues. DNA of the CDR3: TGTGCCAGCAGCTTTCTAGGGGGGGCAAGAAGAGAGACCCAGTACTTC. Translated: CASSFLGGARRETQYF.

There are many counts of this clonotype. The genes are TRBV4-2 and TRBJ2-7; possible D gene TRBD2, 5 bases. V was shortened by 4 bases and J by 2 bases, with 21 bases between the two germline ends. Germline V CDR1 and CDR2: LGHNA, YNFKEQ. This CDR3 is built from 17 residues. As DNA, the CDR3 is TGTGCCAGCAGCCCCAGTCGGGGAGAAGCGGCCACCTACGAGCAGTACTTC. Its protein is CASSPSRGEAATYEQYF.

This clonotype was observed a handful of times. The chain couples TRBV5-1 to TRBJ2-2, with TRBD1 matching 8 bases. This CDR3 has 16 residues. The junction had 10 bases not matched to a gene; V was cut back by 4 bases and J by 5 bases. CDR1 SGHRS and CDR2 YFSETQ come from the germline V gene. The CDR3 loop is CASSRDRPLTTGELFF. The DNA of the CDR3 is TGCGCCAGCAGCAGGGACAGGCCCTTAACGACCGGGGAGCTGTTTTTT.

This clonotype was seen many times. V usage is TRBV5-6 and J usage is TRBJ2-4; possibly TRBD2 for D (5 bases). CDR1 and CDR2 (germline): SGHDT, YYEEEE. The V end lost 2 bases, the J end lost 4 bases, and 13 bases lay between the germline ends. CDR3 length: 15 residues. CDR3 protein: CASSLSQPGKNIQYF. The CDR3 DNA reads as TGTGCCAGCAGCTTATCTCAACCGGGGAAAAACATTCAGTACTTC.

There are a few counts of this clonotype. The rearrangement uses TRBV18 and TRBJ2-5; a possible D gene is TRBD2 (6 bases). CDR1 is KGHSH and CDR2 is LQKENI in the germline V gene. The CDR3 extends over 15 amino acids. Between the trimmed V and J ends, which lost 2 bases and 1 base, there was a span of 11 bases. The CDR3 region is CASSPGWRAQETQYF. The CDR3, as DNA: TGTGCCAGCTCACCAGGATGGAGGGCCCAAGAGACCCAGTACTTC.

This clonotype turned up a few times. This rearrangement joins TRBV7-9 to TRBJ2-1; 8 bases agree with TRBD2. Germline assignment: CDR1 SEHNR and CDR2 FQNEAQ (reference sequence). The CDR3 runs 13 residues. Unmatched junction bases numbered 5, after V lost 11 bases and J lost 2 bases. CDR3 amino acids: CAETGGAYNEQFF. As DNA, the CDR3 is TGTGCCGAGACGGGAGGGGCCTACAATGAGCAGTTCTTC.

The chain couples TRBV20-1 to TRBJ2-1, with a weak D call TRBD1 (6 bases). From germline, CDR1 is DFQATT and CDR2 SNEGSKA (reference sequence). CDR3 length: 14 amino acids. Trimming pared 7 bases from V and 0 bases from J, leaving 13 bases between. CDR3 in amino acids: CSVTGFPSYNEQFF. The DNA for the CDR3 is TGCAGTGTCACAGGGTTTCCCTCCTACAATGAGCAGTTCTTC.

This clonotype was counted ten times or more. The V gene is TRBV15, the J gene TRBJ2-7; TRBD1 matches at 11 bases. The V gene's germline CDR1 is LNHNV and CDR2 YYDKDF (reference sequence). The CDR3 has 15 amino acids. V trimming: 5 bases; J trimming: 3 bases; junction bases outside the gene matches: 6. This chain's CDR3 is CATSYGTGGYYEQYV. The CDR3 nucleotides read TGTGCCACCAGCTATGGGACAGGGGGATACTACGAGCAGTACGTC.